Detailed here is one TCR beta chain. As yet, its antigen is unknown. The data were taken from a study of T cell clones after liver transplantation. As for the study in general: Samples came from ITN030ST, which attempted immunosuppression withdrawal within 2 years of liver transplantation. Tolerance: complete withdrawal held at least one year, liver enzymes staying within twice normal. Study-wide findings and caveats: These preliminary findings come from unstandardized post-transplant sampling times.

TCRdb's copy holds only in-frame clones and misses some; the assay was immunoSEQ multiplex PCR. The sample includes about 120,000 clones, just over 90% of them seen just once. This CDR3 has 14 amino acids. The V end lost 2 bases, the J end lost 1 base, and 8 bases lay between the germline ends. Germline lookup yields CDR1 SGHNT and CDR2 YENEEA. The chain couples TRBV11-3 to TRBJ1-1; no clear D gene. This TCR was recovered from a human patient who received a liver transplant. Some T cells may have originated in the graft donor. The sample was CD4+ T cells from blood, taken 12 months after liver transplant. CDR3 sequence: CASSLSRGNTEAFF. CDR3 sequence (DNA): TGTGCCAGCAGCTTATCCCGAGGGAACACTGAAGCTTTCTTT.